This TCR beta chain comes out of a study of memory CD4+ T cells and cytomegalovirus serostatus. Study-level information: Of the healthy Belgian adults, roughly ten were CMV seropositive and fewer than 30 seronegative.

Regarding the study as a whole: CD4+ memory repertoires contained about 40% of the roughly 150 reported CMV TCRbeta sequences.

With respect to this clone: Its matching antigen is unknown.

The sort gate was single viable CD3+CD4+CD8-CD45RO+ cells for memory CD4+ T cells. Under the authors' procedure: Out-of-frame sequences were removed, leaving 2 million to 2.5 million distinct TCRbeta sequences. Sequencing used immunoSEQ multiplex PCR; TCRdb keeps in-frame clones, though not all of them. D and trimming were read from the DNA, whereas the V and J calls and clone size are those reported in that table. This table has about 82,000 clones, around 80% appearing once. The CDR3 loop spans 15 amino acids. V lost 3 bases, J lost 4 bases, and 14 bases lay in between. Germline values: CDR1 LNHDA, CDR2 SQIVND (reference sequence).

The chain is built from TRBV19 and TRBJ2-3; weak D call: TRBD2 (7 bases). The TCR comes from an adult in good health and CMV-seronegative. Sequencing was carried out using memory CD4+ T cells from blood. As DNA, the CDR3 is TGTGCCAGTAGTATCGGGCGGGGGCCCCCAGATACGCAGTATTTT. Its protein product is CASSIGRGPPDTQYF.